The 12 T cell receptor beta chains reported below all come from one sample, sequenced in a study of HIV-infected patients and healthy controls (dated by TCRdb to about 2014). After antiretroviral therapy began, follow-up blood was collected from HIV-infected patients roughly three months, about 14 weeks, later. Since whole blood was used without any cell fractionation, the repertoire reflected all peripheral T cells in unsorted form. Library preparation was by 5' RACE. Reads for this sample came from an Illumina MiSeq. Using SuperScript III with primers targeting the alpha and beta constant regions, about 520 ng of RNA was reverse transcribed. Alpha and beta chain libraries were generated separately via chain-specific third strand synthesis with multiplexing indices. TCRdb's own reprocessing of the public reads used fastp at Q25 and MiXCR and kept productive beta chains. Entries that share a CDR3 protein sequence are merged under the most common genes and DNA. The sample contains some 20,000 distinct CDR3 sequences, 8.5% of them found a single time. Jointly, the top ten make up around 20% of the sample.

Sample: blood, taken during antiretroviral therapy. These receptors all stem from an adult with HIV infection.

This clonotype has at least ten counts. The J gene is TRBJ1-1, the V gene TRBV27; D not resolved. From germline, CDR1 is MNHEY and CDR2 SMNVEV (reference sequence). CDR3 length: 13 residues. Deletions cut 6 bases from V and 8 bases from J, with 16 bases between. CDR3 bases: TGTGCCAGCAGCCTTGTGGGGAGGGCGGAAGCTTTCTTT. This sequence encodes CASSLVGRAEAFF.

In its sample, this clonotype was seen many times. This chain uses TRBV5-1 with TRBJ2-1; 8 bases fit TRBD1. Trimming removed 0 bases from V and 3 bases from J; junction bases left unmatched: 5. The length of the CDR3 is 16 residues. The germline CDR1 and CDR2 sequences are SGHRS and YFSETQ. This CDR3 is CASSLVFTGGYNEQFF. The CDR3 nucleotides read TGCGCCAGCAGCTTGGTTTTTACAGGGGGCTACAATGAGCAGTTCTTC. Drawing the rest from reference TRBV5-1 and TRBJ2-1, the complete variable domain is KAGVTQTPRYLIKTRGQQVTLSCSPISGHRSVSWYQQTPGQGLQFLFEYFSETQRNKGNFPGRFSGRQFSNSRSEMNVSTLELGDSALYLCASSLVFTGGYNEQFFGPGTRLTVL.

This clonotype was detected a few times. This rearrangement joins TRBV6-6 to TRBJ1-4; D gene uncertain. The CDR3 extends over 16 amino acids. V was cut by 6 bases and J by 4 bases, with 18 bases left in between. CDR1 and CDR2 (germline): MNHNY, SVGAGI (reference sequence). The CDR3 DNA reads TGTGCCAGCAGCCCGGTGTCGGACCAGGATAATGAAAAACTGTTTTTT. It specifies CASSPVSDQDNEKLFF.

This clonotype was seen many times. CDR3 nucleotide sequence: TGTGCCAGCAGTGGACAGGGTCCCCTCTCTGGAAACACCATATATTTT. It encodes CASSGQGPLSGNTIYF. The V and J genes are TRBV12-3 or TRBV12-4 and TRBJ1-3, with 8 nucleotides matching TRBD1. The CDR3 is 16 amino acids. V gave up 5 bases and J gave up 0 bases; unmatched junction bases: 6.

There are many counts of this clonotype. This chain links TRBV5-1 with TRBJ2-7; D uncertain. Germline V gene sequence: CDR1 SGHRS, CDR2 YFSETQ. V was shortened by 3 bases and J by 3 bases, with 16 bases between the two germline ends. The CDR3 is 15 residues long. The CDR3 spells CASSWAAERNYEQYF. The CDR3 region has the DNA TGCGCCAGCAGCTGGGCGGCAGAGCGAAACTACGAGCAGTACTTC. Full variable domain (remainder filled in from reference TRBV5-1 and TRBJ2-7): KAGVTQTPRYLIKTRGQQVTLSCSPISGHRSVSWYQQTPGQGLQFLFEYFSETQRNKGNFPGRFSGRQFSNSRSEMNVSTLELGDSALYLCASSWAAERNYEQYFGPGTRLTVT.

The CDR3, as DNA: TGTGCCAGCAGCTTAGAAGGAAGCAATCAGCCCCAGCATTTT. This encodes CASSLEGSNQPQHF. The rearrangement joins TRBV11-2 to TRBJ1-5; the D is unclear. Germline V gene sequence: CDR1 SGHAT, CDR2 FQNNGV. V was trimmed by 0 bases and J by 1 base, leaving 4 bases between them. The CDR3 is 14 amino acids.

This clonotype has a count of ten or more. The chain employs TRBV7-9 and TRBJ1-5; a possible D gene is TRBD1 (5 bases). CDR1 SEHNR and CDR2 FQNEAQ come from the germline V gene (reference sequence). Trimming removed 0 bases from V and 1 base from J, with 10 bases in between. This CDR3 is built from 16 residues. The CDR3, as DNA: TGTGCCAGCAGCTTAGCTCAGGGCCTCAGCAATCAGCCCCAGCATTTT. Amino acids: CASSLAQGLSNQPQHF.

This clonotype was recorded many times. The gene calls are TRBV5-4 and TRBJ2-7; no reliable D call. V lost 0 bases and J 2 bases, leaving 6 bases between the germline ends. Germline-derived CDR1 and CDR2 are SGHNT and YYREEE (reference sequence). CDR3 length equals 13 residues. The CDR3 protein is CASSLDGTYEQYF. The CDR3 DNA reads as TGTGCCAGCAGCTTGGATGGGACCTACGAGCAGTACTTC.

This clonotype appeared many times. J is TRBJ2-2 and V is TRBV6-5; either TRBD1 or TRBD2 may supply D (6 bases each). V was pared by 2 bases and J by 5 bases, with 12 bases between. CDR3 size: 15 residues. CDR1 is MNHEY and CDR2 is SVGAGI in the germline V gene. This CDR3 reads CASSYGGGPTGELFF. CDR3 DNA: TGTGCCAGCAGTTACGGAGGGGGGCCTACCGGGGAGCTGTTTTTT.

V and J are TRBV6-1 and TRBJ1-1, with 8 bases aligning to TRBD1. The CDR3 totals 14 residues. Trimming removed 6 bases from V and 3 bases from J; junction bases left unmatched: 6. Germline CDR1 is MNHNS and CDR2 is SASEGT. In DNA form, the CDR3 reads TGTGCCAGCAGCTGGACAGGGTTGGACACTGAAGCTTTCTTT. Its translation is CASSWTGLDTEAFF.

There are many counts of this clonotype. The chain is built from TRBV16 and TRBJ2-7; D possibly corresponds to TRBD1 (6 bases). The CDR3 sequence is 13 residues long. Germline V lookup: CDR1 KGHSY, CDR2 FQNENV. Trimming shortened V by 5 bases and J by 7 bases, and 15 bases separated the two germline ends. CDR3 nucleotides: TGTGCCAGCAGCGAAAACAGGGCGGGTGAGCAGTACTTC. As protein: CASSENRAGEQYF. Based on the CDR3 plus reference TRBV16 and TRBJ2-7, the full variable domain is GEEVAQTPKHLVRGEGQKAKLYCAPIKGHSYVFWYQQVLKNEFKFLISFQNENVFDETGMPKERFSAKCLPNSPCSLEIQATKLEDSAVYFCASSENRAGEQYFGPGTRLTVT.

This clonotype showed up just a few times. This rearrangement joins TRBV20-1 to TRBJ2-1; D might be TRBD2 (6 bases). This CDR3 is built from 14 residues. CDR1 and CDR2 (germline): DFQATT, SNEGSKA (reference sequence). V dropped 0 bases and J dropped 10 bases, with 16 bases sitting between them. The CDR3: CSARDRDLEREQFF. CDR3 DNA sequence: TGCAGTGCTAGAGACCGGGACTTGGAACGAGAGCAGTTCTTC.